The clone carrying this TCR beta chain was seen a handful of times. Its antigen is not identified. This specimen belongs to a study of identical twins. General study points: Partly confounded zero-insertion analyses could result from invariant MAIT and iNKT cells. Recombination models fit unrelated individuals' TCR alpha sharing but underestimated twins'. Interpretation of the results relied on cross-sectional statistical analysis and not on following the same donors.

The CDR3 has 14 amino acids. V shed 2 bases and J shed 7 bases, with 15 bases lying between them. CDR1 is SGHAT, CDR2 FQNNGV, per germline. The donor group consisted entirely of healthy Caucasians. TCRdb redid the calling of the 5' RACE reads with MiXCR, one entry per CDR3 protein. The profile shows about 690,000 distinct CDR3 sequences, around 6% of them singletons. Sequenced: naive T cells sorted from blood. The receptor was derived from a young man in good health. The rearrangement links TRBV11-2 to TRBJ2-7; TRBD2 might be the D (6 bases). In DNA, the CDR3 is TGTGCCAGCAGCTTAAGCGGAGGGAATCGAGAGCAGTACTTC. Protein sequence: CASSLSGGNREQYF.